The 27 T cell receptor beta chains below were found in one sample sequenced in a study of blood T cells in healthy people across ages. The second PCR ran 7 to 11 cycles with a sample-barcoded 5' primer and J-beta primers. One entry per CDR3 protein, called by TCRdb with MiXCR from the 5' RACE reads. The profile covers 900,000 to 950,000 distinct CDR3 sequences, with almost 30% appearing a single time and roughly 10% taken by the ten largest. These records were also assigned to another study, of T cells of mothers and their children.

Sequencing was performed on blood. Receptors were obtained from a woman aged 40 to 50 in good health.

This clonotype has just a few counts. V usage is TRBV20-1 and J usage is TRBJ2-7, with 10 bases fitting TRBD1. The CDR3 spans 15 residues. Germline V gives CDR1 DFQATT, CDR2 SNEGSKA (reference sequence). The junction had 13 bases not matched to a gene; V was cut back by 6 bases and J by 5 bases. The CDR3 DNA reads as TGCAGTGCCCACCTAGGGGACAGGGGCGCCCACGAGCAGTACTTC. It is translated as CSAHLGDRGAHEQYF.

A note on this clonotype: Given a much more abundant clone one base away, this may be a read error. The chain joins TRBV5-1 to TRBJ1-5, with a tentative D call TRBD1 (6 bases). Trimming pared 0 bases from V and 6 bases from J, leaving 13 bases between. The V gene's germline CDR1 is SGHRS and CDR2 YFSETQ. The CDR3 has 15 residues. As DNA, the CDR3 is TGCGCCAGCAGCTTGGAGGGGGACGCATGTCAGCCCCAGCATTTT. Encoded protein: CASSLEGDACQPQHF.

V is TRBV5-1 and J is TRBJ1-1; possibly TRBD1 for D (6 bases). The V end lost 0 bases, the J end lost 2 bases, and 11 bases lay between the germline ends. The CDR3 has 15 amino acids. Germline assignment: CDR1 SGHRS and CDR2 YFSETQ. The CDR3 sequence is CASSLVSRGNTEAFF. The CDR3 nucleotides read TGCGCCAGCAGCTTGGTAAGCAGGGGCAACACTGAAGCTTTCTTT.

This clonotype was seen a handful of times. Sequence at one end of the junction differs from germline and may be a read error. This chain connects TRBV7-2 to TRBJ2-1; D remains unclear. The CDR3 has 17 residues. Germline CDR1 reads SGHTA; CDR2 reads FQGNSA. The CDR3 region has the DNA TGTGCCAGCAGCTTAGCACAAGGGTTCTCCTCCTACAATGAGCAGTGCTTC. It translates to CASSLAQGFSSYNEQCF.

In its sample, this clonotype was seen once. The chain combines TRBV7-3 with TRBJ1-1, with unresolved D. The CDR3 runs to 16 residues. In germline, CDR1 is SGHTA, CDR2 FQGTGA. V lost 1 base to trimming and J lost 0 bases, with 12 bases between them. The chain's CDR3 is CASSLSTRQLNTEAFF. The CDR3 bases are TGTGCCAGCAGCTTAAGTACGCGGCAATTGAACACTGAAGCTTTCTTT.

V and J are TRBV18 and TRBJ1-5; D unresolved. V was cut by 2 bases and J by 1 base, with 12 bases left in between. CDR3 length: 16 residues. CDR1 and CDR2 (germline): KGHSH, LQKENI. This CDR3 reads CASSPSAGISNQPQHF. The CDR3 DNA is TGTGCCAGCTCACCAAGCGCGGGGATAAGCAATCAGCCCCAGCATTTT. The variable domain in full, with the rest retrieved from reference TRBV18 and TRBJ1-5, is NAGVMQNPRHLVRRRGQEARLRCSPMKGHSHVYWYRQLPEEGLKFMVYLQKENIIDESGMPKERFSAEFPKEGPSILRIQQVVRGDSAAYFCASSPSAGISNQPQHFGDGTRLSIL.

This clonotype was counted a few times. This chain joins TRBV5-6 and TRBJ2-3; 7 nucleotides line up with TRBD1. The CDR3 is 12 residues long. The ends lost 4 bases at V and 11 bases at J; junction bases unmatched: 7. Germline values: CDR1 SGHDT, CDR2 YYEEEE. In DNA, the CDR3 is TGTGCCAGCAGCCTCTGGGACAGTAAGCAGTATTTT. Its translation: CASSLWDSKQYF.

The chain couples TRBV7-2 to TRBJ1-1; D unclear. This CDR3 has 15 residues. Germline V gives CDR1 SGHTA, CDR2 FQGNSA. The V and J ends lost 4 bases and 0 bases respectively, with 12 bases between them. DNA for the CDR3: TGTGCCAGCAGCTCAAGGACTGAGATGAACACTGAAGCTTTCTTT. Protein: CASSSRTEMNTEAFF.

This clonotype appeared once. The CDR3 coding sequence is TGTGCCAGCAGCGAAAGCGGACAGGGCTGCTATGGCTACACCTTC. It specifies CASSESGQGCYGYTF. The J gene is TRBJ1-2, the V gene TRBV7-9, with 8 bases identical to TRBD1. There are 15 residues in the CDR3. The J segment lost 4 bases and the V segment lost 5 bases, leaving 9 bases of the junction unmatched. CDR1 is SEHNR and CDR2 is FQNEAQ in the germline V gene (reference sequence).

Ten or more counts support this clonotype. This sequence joins TRBV27 and TRBJ2-7, with D possibly matching TRBD1 (5 bases). V dropped 10 bases and J dropped 1 base, with 14 bases sitting between them. CDR1 and CDR2 (germline): MNHEY, SMNVEV (reference sequence). This CDR3 has 13 amino acids. Here the CDR3 reads CATHGAGSYEQYF. Here the CDR3 DNA reads TGTGCCACCCATGGGGCAGGATCCTACGAGCAGTACTTC.

The table lists this clonotype with a few counts. The rearrangement joins TRBV5-1 to TRBJ2-7, with 7 bases fitting TRBD1. Germline V lookup: CDR1 SGHRS, CDR2 YFSETQ. This CDR3 region has 14 residues. The J segment lost 1 base and the V segment lost 1 base, leaving 2 bases of the junction unmatched. The CDR3 DNA sequence: TGCGCCAGCAGCTTGCAGGGGGAATCCTACGAGCAGTACTTC. Amino acid sequence: CASSLQGESYEQYF.

This clonotype has just a few counts. J is TRBJ2-1 and V is TRBV4-2, with D possibly being TRBD1 (5 bases). Germline assignment: CDR1 LGHNA and CDR2 YNFKEQ. The germline V and J ends were trimmed by 2 bases and 7 bases, with 9 bases remaining between them. The CDR3 covers 13 residues. CDR3 amino acids: CASSQSDRNEQFF. CDR3 in DNA: TGTGCCAGCAGCCAATCAGACAGAAATGAGCAGTTCTTC.

There are many counts of this clonotype. V gene TRBV9 combines with J gene TRBJ2-7; 7 bases are shared with TRBD1. V trimming: 2 bases; J trimming: 0 bases; junction bases outside the gene matches: 5. The CDR3 has 15 amino acids. Germline assignment: CDR1 SGDLS and CDR2 YYNGEE. CDR3 DNA: TGTGCCAGCAGCGTGACGACAGGGAGCTCCTACGAGCAGTACTTC. Translating gives CASSVTTGSSYEQYF. Full variable domain (remainder filled in from reference TRBV9 and TRBJ2-7): DSGVTQTPKHLITATGQRVTLRCSPRSGDLSVYWYQQSLDQGLQFLIQYYNGEERAKGNILERFSAQQFPDLHSELNLSSLELGDSALYFCASSVTTGSSYEQYFGPGTRLTVT.

This rearrangement joins TRBV12-3 or TRBV12-4 to TRBJ2-6; D is undetermined. The V end was cut by 1 base, the J end by 2 bases, with 6 bases between. The length of the CDR3 is 15 residues. CDR3 region: CASSLELTGANVLTF. As DNA, the CDR3 is TGTGCCAGCAGTTTAGAACTTACTGGGGCCAACGTCCTGACTTTC.

This clonotype was seen only a few times. This chain links TRBV27 with TRBJ2-2; 7 nucleotides match TRBD1. With 5 bases clipped from V and 5 bases from J, the junction kept 8 bases outside the gene matches. Germline loops: CDR1 MNHEY, CDR2 SMNVEV (reference sequence). The CDR3 is 15 residues long. This chain's CDR3 is CASSQTGFWTGELFF. The CDR3 DNA follows: TGTGCCAGCAGTCAGACAGGGTTTTGGACCGGGGAGCTGTTTTTT.

V usage is TRBV27 and J usage is TRBJ2-5; 8 nucleotides agree with TRBD2. The germline V gene has CDR1 MNHEY and CDR2 SMNVEV (reference sequence). This CDR3 region has 15 residues. V dropped 5 bases and J dropped 4; count of bases not matched to a gene: 9. This CDR3 reads CASSREAGAIETQYF. CDR3 coding DNA: TGTGCCAGCAGTCGAGAAGCGGGGGCTATAGAGACCCAGTACTTC.

This clonotype was seen only a few times. A much larger clone lies one base from this, so it may be a read error. This sequence joins TRBV7-8 and TRBJ2-7; the match to TRBD1 covers 9 bases. The CDR3 runs 13 residues. CDR1 is SGHVS, CDR2 FQNEAQ, per germline. The CDR3 is CASSADRGYVQYF. CDR3 DNA: TGTGCCAGCAGCGCGGACAGGGGCTACGTGCAGTACTTC. The whole variable domain, remainder taken from reference TRBV7-8 and TRBJ2-7, is GAGVSQSPRYKVAKRGQDVALRCDPISGHVSLFWYQQALGQGPEFLTYFQNEAQLDKSGLPSDRFFAERPEGSVSTLKIQRTQQEDSAVYLCASSADRGYVQYFGPGTRLTVT.

This clonotype occurred a few times. The chain employs TRBV5-1 and TRBJ2-5; D uncertain. V was shortened by 4 bases and J by 2 bases, with 12 bases between the two germline ends. Germline V gene sequence: CDR1 SGHRS, CDR2 YFSETQ. The CDR3 loop spans 14 amino acids. The CDR3 nucleotides are TGCGCCAGCAGCCCCGGACGCACGCAAGAGACCCAGTACTTC. It yields the protein CASSPGRTQETQYF.

This clonotype was counted a few times. The V gene is TRBV12-3 or TRBV12-4, the J gene TRBJ1-5; D uncertain. Trimming pared 5 bases from V and 3 bases from J, leaving 11 bases between. There are 14 residues in the CDR3. The CDR3 region is CASSPGVINQPQHF. In DNA form, the CDR3 reads TGTGCCAGCAGTCCTGGGGTGATCAATCAGCCCCAGCATTTT.

Details on this clonotype: An end of the junction does not agree with germline; a read error may underlie this. The chain uses TRBV7-3 and TRBJ2-3, with 8 bases identical to TRBD2. CDR3 length: 16 residues. Germline lookup yields CDR1 SGHTA and CDR2 FQGTGA. DNA for the CDR3: TGTGCCGGCAGCTTAACGGAAGCGGGGGGCACAGATACGCAGTATTTT. Amino acids: CAGSLTEAGGTDTQYF.

This chain joins TRBV27 and TRBJ1-1, with D maybe TRBD1 (5 bases). CDR1 MNHEY and CDR2 SMNVEV come from the germline V gene (reference sequence). V was trimmed by 5 bases and J by 0 bases, leaving 10 bases between them. This CDR3 contains 14 residues. The chain's CDR3 is CASSTRQMNTEAFF. CDR3 DNA: TGTGCCAGCAGTACTCGACAGATGAACACTGAAGCTTTCTTT.

This chain links TRBV5-5 with TRBJ2-7; D gene unclear. This CDR3 spans 14 amino acids. V lost 0 bases, J lost 3 bases, and 10 bases lay in between. Germline V gene sequence: CDR1 SGHKS, CDR2 YYEKEE (reference sequence). The CDR3 DNA reads TGTGCCAGCAGCTTGGACAGCCGCAACTACGAGCAGTACTTC. Its protein product is CASSLDSRNYEQYF. The full variable domain, rest sourced from reference TRBV5-5 and TRBJ2-7, is DAGVTQSPTHLIKTRGQQVTLRCSPISGHKSVSWYQQVLGQGPQFIFQYYEKEERGRGNFPDRFSARQFPNYSSELNVNALLLGDSALYLCASSLDSRNYEQYFGPGTRLTVT.

This clonotype was recorded a few times. V gene TRBV12-3 or TRBV12-4 combines with J gene TRBJ1-4, with D perhaps matching TRBD1 (6 bases). This CDR3 is 14 amino acids long. Between the trimmed V and J ends, which lost 2 bases and 7 bases, there was a span of 11 bases. The CDR3 nucleotides read TGTGCCAGCAGTTTAAGGGGAGGGGGTGAAAAACTGTTTTTT. It specifies CASSLRGGGEKLFF.

This clonotype came up a few times. A read error is possible here, since a much larger clone lies one base away. This chain uses TRBV5-1 with TRBJ2-1; no clear D. V lost 3 bases and J 5 bases, leaving 15 bases between the germline ends. The germline CDR1 and CDR2 sequences are SGHRS and YFSETQ. The CDR3 loop spans 15 amino acids. The CDR3 protein is CASSSSPGNHNEQFF. In DNA, the CDR3 is TGCGCCAGCAGCTCGAGCCCGGGCAACCACAATGAGCAGTTCTTC.

This clonotype was observed a few times. The genes are TRBV6-5 and TRBJ2-5, with D perhaps being TRBD1 or TRBD2 (5 bases each). The CDR3 is made up of 14 amino acids. Between the trimmed V and J ends, which lost 7 bases and 2 bases, there was a span of 14 bases. CDR1 is MNHEY and CDR2 is SVGAGI in the germline V gene. The CDR3 loop reads CASTNGALQETQYF. Written as DNA, the CDR3 is TGTGCCAGCACCAACGGGGCGTTGCAAGAGACCCAGTACTTC.

There are many counts of this clonotype. The rearrangement joins TRBV6-6 to TRBJ1-6; D is unresolved. The CDR3 has 15 amino acids. Germline CDR1 is MNHNY and CDR2 is SVGAGI (reference sequence). Trimming took off 6 bases at V and 0 bases at J, with 9 bases between the two ends. CDR3 in DNA: TGTGCCAGCAGCCGGGAGAGCTCCTATAATTCACCCCTCCACTTT. The encoded protein is CASSRESSYNSPLHF.

The rearrangement links TRBV20-1 to TRBJ2-1; 7 bases are shared with TRBD2. V was clipped by 3 bases and J by 3 bases; unmatched bases: 11. Germline lookup yields CDR1 DFQATT and CDR2 SNEGSKA (reference sequence). The CDR3 extends over 16 amino acids. Written as DNA, the CDR3 is TGCAGTGCTAGGGGGGGAGGGCCGTCGGACTACAATGAGCAGTTCTTC. Its translation is CSARGGGPSDYNEQFF.